This record concerns one TCR beta chain sequence. The germline V gene has CDR1 SGHRS and CDR2 YFSETQ. The V and J ends lost 0 bases and 4 bases, in that order; junction bases with no gene match: 2. The length of the CDR3 is 15 residues. Method: immunoSEQ multiplex PCR; TCRdb's copy keeps in-frame clones and lacks some. This table holds some 350,000 clones, approximately 92% found once. The study counted Cohort 3 donors as recovered given two negative PCRs, clearance, or symptom resolution. The data belong to a study of blood T cell repertoires in COVID-19. Input material: PBMCs or T cells enriched from blood (not recorded which). This clonotype was sampled from a man aged 18 to 30 who had recovered from COVID-19. The chain links TRBV5-1 to TRBJ1-4; 8 positions match TRBD1. CDR3 loop: CASSLGGQGNEKLFF. The CDR3 DNA reads as TGCGCCAGCAGCTTGGGAGGACAGGGTAATGAAAAACTGTTTTTT.